This entry lists 9 T cell receptor beta chains sequenced from one sample in a study of blood T cells in healthy people across ages. A J-beta primer mix and a sample-barcoded 5' primer were used in a second PCR of roughly 6 to 11 cycles. One entry per CDR3 protein, called by TCRdb with MiXCR from the 5' RACE reads. The repertoire includes hundreds of thousands of distinct CDR3 sequences, about 30% of them detected once, and around a sixth sits in the top ten. Material for sequencing was blood. Receptors were obtained from a woman older than 75 in good health.

About this clonotype itself: Just one base apart from a much larger clone, this may be a read error. The genes are TRBV5-5 and TRBJ2-7; a possible D gene is TRBD1 (6 bases). There are 13 residues in the CDR3. Germline V gene sequence: CDR1 SGHKS, CDR2 YYEKEE (reference sequence). V shed 5 bases and J shed 2 bases, with 11 bases lying between them. This CDR3 is CASRQDSPYEQYF. The CDR3 DNA reads as TGTGCCAGCAGGCAGGACAGTCCCTACGAGCAGTACTTC. The full variable domain, completed using reference TRBV5-5 and TRBJ2-7, is DAGVTQSPTHLIKTRGQQVTLRCSPISGHKSVSWYQQVLGQGPQFIFQYYEKEERGRGNFPDRFSARQFPNYSSELNVNALLLGDSALYLCASRQDSPYEQYFGPGTRLTVT.

This clonotype was counted only a few times. The chain recombines TRBV28 with TRBJ2-7, with TRBD1 identical over 7 bases. V shed 5 bases and J 3 bases; nucleotides not matched to a gene: 10. The CDR3 sequence is 15 residues long. Looked up from germline, CDR1 is MDHEN and CDR2 is SYDVKM. This chain's CDR3 is CASSGSGTVVYEQYF. In DNA, the CDR3 is TGTGCCAGCAGTGGATCCGGGACAGTAGTCTACGAGCAGTACTTC.

The CDR3: CASSPDRGRIDEQYF. The CDR3 nucleotides read TGTGCCAGCAGTCCCGACAGGGGGCGGATCGACGAGCAGTACTTC. The genes are TRBV12-3 or TRBV12-4 and TRBJ2-5; 10 positions match TRBD1. The J call may not be correct, given that the DNA end is closer to TRBJ2-7. The CDR3 contains 15 residues.

This clonotype was seen repeatedly, ten times or more. The V gene is TRBV7-2, the J gene TRBJ2-1; 8 nucleotides line up with TRBD1. V trimming: 5 bases; J trimming: 6 bases; junction bases outside the gene matches: 9. In germline, CDR1 is SGHTA, CDR2 FQGNSA. This CDR3 comprises 15 residues. The CDR3 nucleotides read TGTGCCAGCAGCGCTGACAGGGGTCGGGGCAATGAGCAGTTCTTC. Protein sequence: CASSADRGRGNEQFF.

The genes are TRBV11-2 and TRBJ2-1; 7 bases line up with TRBD2. V trimming: 3 bases; J trimming: 7 bases; junction bases outside the gene matches: 12. The CDR3 has 16 residues. Germline V gives CDR1 SGHAT, CDR2 FQNNGV. CDR3 in DNA: TGTGCCAGCAGCTTTATTCCCGGGGAGGGAACGAATGAGCAGTTCTTC. Protein: CASSFIPGEGTNEQFF.

The rearrangement links TRBV11-1 to TRBJ2-4; perhaps TRBD1 as D (6 bases). Germline assignment: CDR1 SGHAT and CDR2 FQDESV (reference sequence). Trimming stripped 5 bases from V and 3 bases from J, with 14 bases between. This CDR3 is built from 15 residues. CDR3 sequence: CASSVGKGDKNIQYF. The CDR3 nucleotides read TGTGCCAGCAGCGTGGGAAAGGGGGACAAAAACATTCAGTACTTC.

The chain links TRBV7-2 to TRBJ2-1; 10 nucleotides match TRBD1. Losses at the gene ends were 4 bases for V and 7 bases for J; bases not matched to a gene: 10. The germline V gene encodes CDR1 SGHTA and CDR2 FQGNSA. The CDR3 has 16 residues. The CDR3 sequence is CASSSTGGARGNEQFF. CDR3 DNA: TGTGCCAGCAGCTCGACAGGGGGCGCGCGGGGGAATGAGCAGTTCTTC.

The chain combines TRBV4-3 with TRBJ1-5, with 9 bases that match TRBD1. The CDR3 runs 18 residues. Trimming took 3 bases from V and 3 from J; bases not matched to a gene: 12. The germline V gene has CDR1 LGHNA and CDR2 YSLEER. The CDR3 DNA follows: TGCGCCAGCAGCCAGAGCCGGGGGACAGGGTCTGCCAATCAGCCCCAGCATTTT. Protein: CASSQSRGTGSANQPQHF.

The chain employs TRBV7-6 and TRBJ2-3; 11 bases are shared with TRBD1. CDR3 length equals 17 residues. With 0 bases clipped from V and 1 base from J, the junction kept 3 bases outside the gene matches. Germline V gene lookup returns CDR1 SGHVS and CDR2 FNYEAQ. The CDR3 protein is CASSLAGTGGGTDTQYF. CDR3 DNA sequence: TGTGCCAGCAGCTTAGCCGGGACAGGGGGAGGCACAGATACGCAGTATTTT.